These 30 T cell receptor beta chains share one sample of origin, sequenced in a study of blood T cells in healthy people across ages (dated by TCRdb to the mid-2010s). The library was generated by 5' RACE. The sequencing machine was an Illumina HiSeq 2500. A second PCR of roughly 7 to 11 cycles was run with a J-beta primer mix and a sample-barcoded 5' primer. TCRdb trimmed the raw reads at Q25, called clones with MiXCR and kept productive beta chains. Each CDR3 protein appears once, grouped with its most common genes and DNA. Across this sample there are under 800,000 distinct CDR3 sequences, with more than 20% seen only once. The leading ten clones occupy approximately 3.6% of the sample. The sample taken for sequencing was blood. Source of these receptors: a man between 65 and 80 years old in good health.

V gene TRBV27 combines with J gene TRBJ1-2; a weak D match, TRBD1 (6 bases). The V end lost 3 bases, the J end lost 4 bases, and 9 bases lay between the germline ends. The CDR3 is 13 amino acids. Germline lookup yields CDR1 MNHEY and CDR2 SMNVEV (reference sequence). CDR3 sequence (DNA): TGTGCCAGCAGTTTGGGGGCGGCCTATGGCTACACCTTC. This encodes CASSLGAAYGYTF.

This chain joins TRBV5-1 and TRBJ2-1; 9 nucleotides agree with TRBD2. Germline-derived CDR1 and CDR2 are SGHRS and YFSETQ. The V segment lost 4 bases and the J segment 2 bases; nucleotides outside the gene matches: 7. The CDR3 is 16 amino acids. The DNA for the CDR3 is TGCGCCAGCAGCGACCTGACTAGCGGAACCTACAATGAGCAGTTCTTC. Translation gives CASSDLTSGTYNEQFF.

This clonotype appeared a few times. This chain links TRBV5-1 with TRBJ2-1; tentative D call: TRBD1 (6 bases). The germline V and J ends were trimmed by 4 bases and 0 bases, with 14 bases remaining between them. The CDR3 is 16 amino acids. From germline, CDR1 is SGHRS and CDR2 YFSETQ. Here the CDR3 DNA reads TGCGCCAGCAGCGACGGACAGCAGATCTCCTACAATGAGCAGTTCTTC. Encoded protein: CASSDGQQISYNEQFF. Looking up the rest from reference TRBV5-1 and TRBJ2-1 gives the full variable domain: KAGVTQTPRYLIKTRGQQVTLSCSPISGHRSVSWYQQTPGQGLQFLFEYFSETQRNKGNFPGRFSGRQFSNSRSEMNVSTLELGDSALYLCASSDGQQISYNEQFFGPGTRLTVL.

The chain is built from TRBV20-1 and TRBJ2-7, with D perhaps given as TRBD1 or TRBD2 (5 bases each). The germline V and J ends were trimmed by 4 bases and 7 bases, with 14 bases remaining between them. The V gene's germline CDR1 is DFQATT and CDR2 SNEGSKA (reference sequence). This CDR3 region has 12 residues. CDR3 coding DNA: TGCAGTGCTACTGAAACAGGAGGAGAGCAGTACTTC. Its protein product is CSATETGGEQYF.

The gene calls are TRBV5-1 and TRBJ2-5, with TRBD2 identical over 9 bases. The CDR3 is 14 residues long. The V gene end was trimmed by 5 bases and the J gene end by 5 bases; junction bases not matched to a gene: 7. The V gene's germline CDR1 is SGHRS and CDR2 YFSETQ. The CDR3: CASSVGTSWETQYF. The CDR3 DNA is TGCGCCAGCAGTGTCGGGACTAGCTGGGAGACCCAGTACTTC. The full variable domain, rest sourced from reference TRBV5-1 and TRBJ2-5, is KAGVTQTPRYLIKTRGQQVTLSCSPISGHRSVSWYQQTPGQGLQFLFEYFSETQRNKGNFPGRFSGRQFSNSRSEMNVSTLELGDSALYLCASSVGTSWETQYFGPGTRLLVL.

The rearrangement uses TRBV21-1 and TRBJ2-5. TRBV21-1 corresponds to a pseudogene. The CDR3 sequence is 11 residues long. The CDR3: CASGVRETQYF. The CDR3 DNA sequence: TGTGCCAGCGGGGTCCGGGAGACCCAGTACTTC.

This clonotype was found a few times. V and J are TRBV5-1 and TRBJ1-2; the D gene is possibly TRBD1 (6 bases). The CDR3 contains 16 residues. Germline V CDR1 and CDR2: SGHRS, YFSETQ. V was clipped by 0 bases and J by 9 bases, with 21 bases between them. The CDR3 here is CASSLGIGGHYGSYTF. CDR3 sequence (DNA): TGCGCCAGCAGCTTGGGAATCGGGGGCCACTATGGAAGCTACACCTTC.

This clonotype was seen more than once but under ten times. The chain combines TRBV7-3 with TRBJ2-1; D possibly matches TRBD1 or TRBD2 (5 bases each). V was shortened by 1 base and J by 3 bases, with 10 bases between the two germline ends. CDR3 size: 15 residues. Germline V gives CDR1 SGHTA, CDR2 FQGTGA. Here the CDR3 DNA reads TGTGCCAGCAGCTTAAATAGTGGGGGCTACAATGAGCAGTTCTTC. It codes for CASSLNSGGYNEQFF.

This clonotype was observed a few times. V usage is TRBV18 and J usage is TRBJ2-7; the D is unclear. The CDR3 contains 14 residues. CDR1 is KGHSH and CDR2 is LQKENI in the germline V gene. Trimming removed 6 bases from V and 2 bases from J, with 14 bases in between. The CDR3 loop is CASSHTGGTYEQYF. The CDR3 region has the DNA TGTGCCAGCTCTCACACCGGTGGAACCTACGAGCAGTACTTC.

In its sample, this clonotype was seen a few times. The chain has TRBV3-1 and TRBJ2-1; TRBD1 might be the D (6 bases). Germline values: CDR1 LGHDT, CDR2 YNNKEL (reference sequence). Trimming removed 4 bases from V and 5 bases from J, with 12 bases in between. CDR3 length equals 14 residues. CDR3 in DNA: TGTGCCAGCAGCCCAGACCGGGACAACAATGAGCAGTTCTTC. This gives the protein CASSPDRDNNEQFF.

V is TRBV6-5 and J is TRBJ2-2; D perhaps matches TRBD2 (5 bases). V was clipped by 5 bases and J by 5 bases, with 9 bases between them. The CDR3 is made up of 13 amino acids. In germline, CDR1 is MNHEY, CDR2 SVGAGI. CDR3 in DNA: TGTGCCAGCAGTAGGAGGCCGACCGGGGAGCTGTTTTTT. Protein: CASSRRPTGELFF.

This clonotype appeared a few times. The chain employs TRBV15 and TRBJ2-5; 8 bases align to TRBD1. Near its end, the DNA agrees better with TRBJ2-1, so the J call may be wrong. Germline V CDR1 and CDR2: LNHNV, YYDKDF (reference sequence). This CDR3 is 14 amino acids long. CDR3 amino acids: CATSSQGQDNEQFF. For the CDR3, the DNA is TGTGCCACCAGCAGTCAGGGACAGGACAATGAGCAGTTCTTC.

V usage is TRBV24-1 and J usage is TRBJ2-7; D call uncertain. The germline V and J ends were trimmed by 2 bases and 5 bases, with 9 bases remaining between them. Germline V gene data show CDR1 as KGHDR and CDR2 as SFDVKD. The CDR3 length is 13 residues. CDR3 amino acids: CATSDWGHDEQYF. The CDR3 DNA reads TGTGCCACCAGTGATTGGGGTCACGACGAGCAGTACTTC.

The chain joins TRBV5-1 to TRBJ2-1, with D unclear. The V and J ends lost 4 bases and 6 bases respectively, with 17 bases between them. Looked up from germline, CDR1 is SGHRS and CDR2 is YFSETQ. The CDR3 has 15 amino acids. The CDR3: CASSPSGSSGNEQFF. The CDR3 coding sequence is TGCGCCAGCAGCCCTAGTGGTTCCAGTGGCAATGAGCAGTTCTTC.

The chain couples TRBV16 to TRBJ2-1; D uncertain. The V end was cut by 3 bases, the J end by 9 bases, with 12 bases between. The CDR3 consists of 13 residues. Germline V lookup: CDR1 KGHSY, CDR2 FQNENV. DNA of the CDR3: TGTGCCAGCAGCCAGGAGCTCCTGAGTGAGCAGTTCTTC. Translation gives CASSQELLSEQFF.

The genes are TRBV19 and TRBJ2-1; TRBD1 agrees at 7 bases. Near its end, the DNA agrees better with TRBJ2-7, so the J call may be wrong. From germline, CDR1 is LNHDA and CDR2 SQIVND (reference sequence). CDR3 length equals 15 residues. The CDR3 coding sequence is TGTGCCAGTAGTCTATCCGGGACAGAATTATACGAGCAGTACTTC. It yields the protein CASSLSGTELYEQYF.

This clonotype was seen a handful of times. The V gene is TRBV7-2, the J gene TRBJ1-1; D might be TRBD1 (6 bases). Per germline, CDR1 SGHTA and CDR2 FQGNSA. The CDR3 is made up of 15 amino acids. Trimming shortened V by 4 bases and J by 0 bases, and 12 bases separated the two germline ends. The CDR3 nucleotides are TGTGCCAGCAGCTCAGGGGAGGGCATGAACACTGAAGCTTTCTTT. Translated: CASSSGEGMNTEAFF.

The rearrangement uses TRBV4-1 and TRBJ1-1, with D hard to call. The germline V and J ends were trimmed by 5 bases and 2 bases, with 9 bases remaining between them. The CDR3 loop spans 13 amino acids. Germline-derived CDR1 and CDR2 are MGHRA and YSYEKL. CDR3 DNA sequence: TGCGCCAGCAGCACCCGGGATAACACTGAAGCTTTCTTT. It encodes CASSTRDNTEAFF.

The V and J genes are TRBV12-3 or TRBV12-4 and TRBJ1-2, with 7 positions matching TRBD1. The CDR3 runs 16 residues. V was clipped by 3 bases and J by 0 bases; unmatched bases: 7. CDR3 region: CASSFGTAESNYGYTF. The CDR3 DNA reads TGTGCCAGCAGTTTTGGGACAGCAGAGTCTAACTATGGCTACACCTTC.

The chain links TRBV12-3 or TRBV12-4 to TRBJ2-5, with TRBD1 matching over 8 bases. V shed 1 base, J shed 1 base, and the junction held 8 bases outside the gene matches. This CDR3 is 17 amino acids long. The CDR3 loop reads CASSLVGRGPIQETQYF. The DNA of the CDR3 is TGTGCCAGCAGTTTAGTCGGCAGGGGGCCTATCCAAGAGACCCAGTACTTC.

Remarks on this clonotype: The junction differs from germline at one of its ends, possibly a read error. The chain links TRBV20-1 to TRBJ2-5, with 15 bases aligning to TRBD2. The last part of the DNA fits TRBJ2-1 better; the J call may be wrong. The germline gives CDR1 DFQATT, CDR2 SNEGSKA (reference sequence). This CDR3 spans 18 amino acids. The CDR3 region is CSAREGLAGGTTYNGQFF. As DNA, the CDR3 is TGCAGTGCTAGAGAGGGACTAGCGGGAGGAACCACCTACAATGGGCAGTTCTTC.

The CDR3 loop is CSVIDGYGYTF. The CDR3 bases are TGCAGCGTTATAGACGGCTATGGCTACACCTTC. The V and J genes are TRBV29-1 and TRBJ1-2; D not resolved. The CDR3 sequence is 11 residues long. With 5 bases removed from V and 4 bases from J, the gap between germline ends came to 8 bases. CDR1 is SQVTM, CDR2 ANQGSEA, per germline.

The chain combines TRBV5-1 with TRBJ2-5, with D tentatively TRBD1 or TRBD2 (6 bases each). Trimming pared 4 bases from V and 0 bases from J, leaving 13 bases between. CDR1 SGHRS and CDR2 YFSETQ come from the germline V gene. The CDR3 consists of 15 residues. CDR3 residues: CASSPRGDYQETQYF. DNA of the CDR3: TGCGCCAGCAGCCCGAGGGGGGACTACCAAGAGACCCAGTACTTC.

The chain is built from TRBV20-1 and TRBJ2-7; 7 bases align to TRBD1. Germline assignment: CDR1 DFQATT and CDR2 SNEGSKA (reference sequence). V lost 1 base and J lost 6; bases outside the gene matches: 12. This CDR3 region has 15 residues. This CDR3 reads CSARGRPGQTGEQYF. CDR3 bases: TGCAGTGCTAGAGGTCGTCCGGGACAGACTGGCGAGCAGTACTTC.

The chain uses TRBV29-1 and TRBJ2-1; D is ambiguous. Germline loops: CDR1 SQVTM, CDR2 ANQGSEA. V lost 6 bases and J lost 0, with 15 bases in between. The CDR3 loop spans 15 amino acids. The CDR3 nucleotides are TGCAGCGTGACCCACCGGACGAGCTCCTACAATGAGCAGTTCTTC. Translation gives CSVTHRTSSYNEQFF.

CDR3 DNA: TGTGCCAGCAGCCAAGTTGGTCCCGTCGGACACGAGCAGTACTTC. As protein: CASSQVGPVGHEQYF. J is TRBJ2-7 and V is TRBV14; D is ambiguous. This CDR3 contains 15 residues. The germline CDR1 and CDR2 sequences are SGHDN and FVKESK. V dropped 1 base and J dropped 5 bases, with 15 bases sitting between them.

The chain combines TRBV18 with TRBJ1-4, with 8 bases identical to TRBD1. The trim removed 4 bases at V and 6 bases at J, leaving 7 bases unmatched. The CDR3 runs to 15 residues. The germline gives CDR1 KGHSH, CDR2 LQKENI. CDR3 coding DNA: TGTGCCAGCTCACGGGGGACAGGCGGCGATGAAAAACTGTTTTTT. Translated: CASSRGTGGDEKLFF.

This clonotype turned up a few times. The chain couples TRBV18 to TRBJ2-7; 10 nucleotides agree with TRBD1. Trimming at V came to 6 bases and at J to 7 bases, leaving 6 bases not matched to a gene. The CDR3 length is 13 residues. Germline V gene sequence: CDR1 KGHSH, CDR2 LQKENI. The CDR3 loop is CASSQTGGREQYF. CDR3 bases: TGTGCCAGCTCTCAGACAGGGGGCCGAGAGCAGTACTTC.

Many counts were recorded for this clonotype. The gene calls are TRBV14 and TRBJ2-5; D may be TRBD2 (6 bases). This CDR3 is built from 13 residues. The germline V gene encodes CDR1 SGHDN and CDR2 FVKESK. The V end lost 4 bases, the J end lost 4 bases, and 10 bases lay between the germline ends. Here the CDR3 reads CASSRGGLETQYF. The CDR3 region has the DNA TGTGCCAGCAGCCGAGGAGGGTTAGAGACCCAGTACTTC. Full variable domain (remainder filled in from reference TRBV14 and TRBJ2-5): EAGVTQFPSHSVIEKGQTVTLRCDPISGHDNLYWYRRVMGKEIKFLLHFVKESKQDESGMPNNRFLAERTGGTYSTLKVQPAELEDSGVYFCASSRGGLETQYFGPGTRLLVL.

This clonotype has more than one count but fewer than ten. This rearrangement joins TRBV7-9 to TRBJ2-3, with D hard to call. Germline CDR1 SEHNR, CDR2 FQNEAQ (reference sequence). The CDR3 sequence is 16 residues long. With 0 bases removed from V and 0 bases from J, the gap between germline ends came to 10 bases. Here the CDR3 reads CASSLAQGPSTDTQYF. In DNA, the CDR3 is TGTGCCAGCAGCTTAGCGCAAGGGCCTAGCACAGATACGCAGTATTTT.